Shown below are 14 T cell receptor beta chains from a single sample sequenced in a study of blood T cell repertoires in COVID-19. Produced via immunoSEQ multiplex PCR; TCRdb's table is partial and in-frame only. The sample yields roughly 100,000 clones, about 91% seen once. What was sequenced was peripheral blood. The receptor set was obtained from a man younger than 35 with acute or convalescent COVID-19.

The chain employs TRBV5-8 and TRBJ2-5; a possible D gene is TRBD1 (5 bases). V gave up 6 bases and J gave up 0 bases, with 15 bases separating them. The CDR3 runs to 15 residues. The germline V gene encodes CDR1 SGHTS and CDR2 YDEGEE. CDR3 nucleotide sequence: TGTGCCAGCAACCCGACAGTTTCGTACCAAGAGACCCAGTACTTC. It is translated as CASNPTVSYQETQYF. Full variable domain (remainder filled in from reference TRBV5-8 and TRBJ2-5): EAGVTQSPTHLIKTRGQQATLRCSPISGHTSVYWYQQALGLGLQFLLWYDEGEERNRGNFPPRFSGRQFPNYSSELNVNALELEDSALYLCASNPTVSYQETQYFGPGTRLLVL.

The chain links TRBV5-1 to TRBJ2-7, with a weak D call TRBD1 (5 bases). The CDR3 contains 15 residues. The germline V and J ends were trimmed by 0 bases and 3 bases, with 13 bases remaining between them. The germline V gene has CDR1 SGHRS and CDR2 YFSETQ. In DNA form, the CDR3 reads TGCGCCAGCAGCTTGGACAGTCAGGGCATCTACGAGCAGTACTTC. It translates to CASSLDSQGIYEQYF.

This chain connects TRBV14 to TRBJ2-5; the D gene is possibly TRBD1 (5 bases). Trimming removed 4 bases from V and 4 bases from J, with 13 bases in between. Germline V gene sequence: CDR1 SGHDN, CDR2 FVKESK. This CDR3 is built from 14 residues. The CDR3 nucleotides are TGTGCCAGCAGCCCCGGTTTTAGGGGAGAGACCCAGTACTTC. Translation gives CASSPGFRGETQYF.

The rearrangement uses TRBV10-2 and TRBJ2-7, with D possibly being TRBD2 (7 bases). The ends were cut back, 11 bases at V and 0 bases at J, with 14 bases in the middle. Germline CDR1 reads WSHSY; CDR2 reads SAAADI. The CDR3 covers 13 residues. The CDR3 region has the DNA TGCGCCGCGGGGGCAGCGCTCTCCTACGAGCAGTACTTC. This codes for CAAGAALSYEQYF.

V and J are TRBV7-8 and TRBJ2-3; a possible D gene is TRBD1 (6 bases). Germline V gives CDR1 SGHVS, CDR2 FQNEAQ. V was cut by 5 bases and J by 2 bases, with 20 bases left in between. The CDR3 is 17 amino acids. The DNA of the CDR3 is TGTGCCAGCAGCCTGGGGGCAGGGGCTGGAAACACAGATACGCAGTATTTT. As protein: CASSLGAGAGNTDTQYF.

The V call is TRBV5-1, the J call TRBJ2-7; 12 bases are a match to TRBD2. The germline V gene encodes CDR1 SGHRS and CDR2 YFSETQ. V lost 3 bases to trimming and J lost 0 bases; unmatched junction nucleotides: 4. The CDR3 length is 16 residues. Here the CDR3 reads CASSWTLAGGSYEQYF. DNA for the CDR3: TGCGCCAGCAGCTGGACACTAGCGGGAGGCTCCTACGAGCAGTACTTC. The entire variable domain, with the rest obtained from reference TRBV5-1 and TRBJ2-7, is as follows: KAGVTQTPRYLIKTRGQQVTLSCSPISGHRSVSWYQQTPGQGLQFLFEYFSETQRNKGNFPGRFSGRQFSNSRSEMNVSTLELGDSALYLCASSWTLAGGSYEQYFGPGTRLTVT.

This rearrangement joins TRBV24-1 to TRBJ2-5; the match to TRBD2 covers 9 bases. The CDR3 loop spans 17 amino acids. The germline V gene encodes CDR1 KGHDR and CDR2 SFDVKD. Losses at the gene ends were 8 bases for V and 5 bases for J; bases not matched to a gene: 17. For the CDR3, the DNA is TGTGCCACCAAGGCCCGGATGACTAGCGGAGGATTGGAGACCCAGTACTTC. Amino acids: CATKARMTSGGLETQYF.

This chain uses TRBV20-1 with TRBJ2-1, with TRBD2 identical over 10 bases. This CDR3 has 16 amino acids. V gave up 3 bases and J gave up 4 bases; unmatched junction bases: 9. In germline, CDR1 is DFQATT, CDR2 SNEGSKA (reference sequence). In DNA, the CDR3 is TGCAGTGCTAGTAAGAGGGCTAGCGGGGGATACAATGAGCAGTTCTTC. Translation gives CSASKRASGGYNEQFF.

The CDR3 DNA reads as TGTGCCAGCTGGACAGGGTCGAATCAGCCCCAGCATTTT. Translation: CASWTGSNQPQHF. The rearrangement uses TRBV2 and TRBJ1-5; TRBD1 agrees at 8 bases. The V segment lost 8 bases and the J segment 4 bases; nucleotides outside the gene matches: 4. CDR3 length: 13 amino acids. The germline V gene encodes CDR1 SNHLY and CDR2 FYNNEI. Together with reference TRBV2 and TRBJ1-5, the CDR3 gives the full variable domain: EPEVTQTPSHQVTQMGQEVILRCVPISNHLYFYWYRQILGQKVEFLVSFYNNEISEKSEIFDDQFSVERPDGSNFTLKIRSTKLEDSAMYFCASWTGSNQPQHFGDGTRLSIL.

This clone was counted a single time. The chain carries TRBV27 and TRBJ1-1, with unresolved D. Trimming pared 5 bases from V and 3 bases from J, leaving 10 bases between. Germline V gene sequence: CDR1 MNHEY, CDR2 SMNVEV (reference sequence). The CDR3 covers 13 residues. CDR3 DNA sequence: TGTGCCAGCAGTCCGACATTAGACACTGAAGCTTTCTTT. Protein: CASSPTLDTEAFF.

This clone occurred a few times. V gene TRBV19 combines with J gene TRBJ2-1; 8 bases line up with TRBD1. The germline gives CDR1 LNHDA, CDR2 SQIVND (reference sequence). V was pared by 4 bases and J by 8 bases, with 10 bases of the junction left unmatched. This CDR3 comprises 15 residues. The CDR3 is CASSTSGTGYHEQFF. The DNA for the CDR3 is TGTGCCAGTAGTACATCCGGGACAGGTTACCATGAGCAGTTCTTC.

J is TRBJ1-1 and V is TRBV5-1, with D tentatively TRBD1 (6 bases). With 3 bases removed from V and 5 bases from J, the gap between germline ends came to 14 bases. Germline V CDR1 and CDR2: SGHRS, YFSETQ. There are 14 residues in the CDR3. This CDR3 reads CASSSRGEWTEAFF. CDR3 DNA: TGCGCCAGCAGCTCCAGGGGAGAATGGACTGAAGCTTTCTTT.

This clone was seen once. The gene calls are TRBV6-6 and TRBJ2-7; 8 nucleotides align to TRBD2. The length of the CDR3 is 14 residues. Germline loops: CDR1 MNHNY, CDR2 SVGAGI (reference sequence). The V gene end was trimmed by 7 bases and the J gene end by 1 base; junction bases not matched to a gene: 6. CDR3 residues: CASTKPGGSYEQYF. The CDR3 DNA sequence: TGTGCCAGCACCAAACCGGGGGGGTCCTACGAGCAGTACTTC.

The J gene is TRBJ1-1, the V gene TRBV3-1 (or the pseudogene TRBV3-2); weak D call: TRBD1 (5 bases). Trimming took 2 bases from V and 7 from J, leaving 11 bases between them. The germline V gene encodes CDR1 LGHDT and CDR2 YNNKEL (reference sequence). The CDR3 consists of 13 residues. The DNA for the CDR3 is TGTGCCAGCAGCCAACTCCGACAGAGTGAAGCTTTCTTT. Translated, it gives CASSQLRQSEAFF.